The entry that follows covers one T cell receptor (beta chain) sequence. Its antigen is unidentified. Measured with immunoSEQ multiplex PCR; TCRdb has only the in-frame clones, and not every one. The sample carries 150,000 to 190,000 clones, 87% recorded once. The data were obtained in a study of radiation and T cells in renal cell carcinoma. Overall study context: Nephrectomy followed 15 Gy stereotactic body radiation by 4 weeks.

Findings of the study overall: From baseline, blood top tumor clonotypes peaked at 2 weeks post-radiation. Pretreatment tumor biopsies were lacking, so baseline clonotypes are unknown.

The CDR3 is made up of 15 amino acids. Noted time point: blood 2 weeks post-SBRT. As for treatment: 15 Gy SBRT to primary tumor, nephrectomy 4 weeks later. After SBRT, blood was collected at 2 and 4 weeks, plus baseline. Here the sequenced sample was blood, taken from a patient whose treatment included radiotherapy and nephrectomy. The chain employs TRBV21-1 and TRBJ1-2; the D call of TRBD1 is as the table states it, not checked on the DNA. TRBV21-1 is described as a pseudogene. The receptor's source is a woman in her forties or fifties with renal cell carcinoma. The CDR3 loop reads CASSMWPIRQGGYTF. CDR3 coding DNA: TGTGCCAGCAGCATGTGGCCAATCAGACAGGGTGGCTACACCTTC.